This is a list of T cell receptor beta chains from one sample in a study of T-cell reconstitution after alpha-beta-depleted transplantation in children. Each CDR3 protein gets one entry after TCRdb re-called the PCR reads with MiXCR. The sample shows 500,000 to 650,000 distinct CDR3 sequences, 10% to 15% of them seen only once. This sample comprised PBMCs, mostly from graft donor cells, obtained 360 days after TCRalphabeta/CD19-depleted stem cell transplant. The source of these receptors is a male patient between 5 and 17 years old who had a stem cell transplant for acute myeloid leukemia, so the T cells may come from the graft donor. Each CDR3 is given with its conserved first and last residue. The order of the fields is J gene, clone size, V gene, D gene, CDR3 DNA, CDR3 protein. A D gene is named only where the DNA matches it firmly. Not all rows give a size; the values are once, few, many and, for expanded clones, a class.

TRBJ2-1,many,TRBV28,TRBD2,TGTGCCAGCAGTTTATGGGCAGGACTAGCGGGAGGAGGCAATGAGCAGTTCTTC,CASSLWAGLAGGGNEQFF
TRBJ2-6,many,TRBV7-2,NA,TGTGCCAGCAGCTGGTACAGGGTCTCTGGGGCCAACGTCCTGACTTTC,CASSWYRVSGANVLTF
TRBJ2-1,many,TRBV12-3/TRBV12-4,TRBD2,TGTGCCAGCACCCGGACTAGCGGGAGTAATGAGCAGTTCTTC,CASTRTSGSNEQFF
TRBJ2-7,NA,TRBV18,NA,TGTGCCAGCTCACCAGGGGTGGACGAGCAGTACTTC,CASSPGVDEQYF
TRBJ2-3,NA,TRBV29-1,TRBD2,TGCAGCGTTGTAGTAGCGGGAGGCGGCGATACGCAGTATTTT,CSVVVAGGGDTQYF
TRBJ2-1,NA,TRBV4-3,TRBD2,TGCGCCAGCAGCCAAGACACTAGCGGGAGCTCCTACAATGAGCAGTTCTTC,CASSQDTSGSSYNEQFF
TRBJ2-7,many,TRBV5-1,TRBD2,TGCGCCAGCAGCTTGGCCACCAGACTAGCGGGAAGCAACGAGCAGTACTTC,CASSLATRLAGSNEQYF
TRBJ2-2,NA,TRBV5-1,TRBD2,TGCGCCAGCAGCCCGTGGACTAGCGGGCCCCCCTCCGGGGAGCTGTTTTTT,CASSPWTSGPPSGELFF
TRBJ1-2,few,TRBV25-1,NA,TGTGCCAGCAGGGGCGTGGGAACTAACTATGGCTACACCTTC,CASRGVGTNYGYTF
TRBJ2-4,few,TRBV4-3,TRBD2,TGCGCCAGCAGCCAAGATCTGCGATCTAGCGGGGTAGCCAAAAACATTCAGTACTTC,CASSQDLRSSGVAKNIQYF
TRBJ2-1,few,TRBV20-1,NA,TGCAGTGCTAGAGATCGGCAAGGACCATCCTACAATGAGCAGTTCTTC,CSARDRQGPSYNEQFF
TRBJ2-7,NA,TRBV5-1,NA,TGCGCCAGCAGCTTGGTTCAGGATTACGAGCAGTACTTC,CASSLVQDYEQYF
TRBJ1-1,many,TRBV6-5,NA,TGTGCCAGCAGTTACTCGGGTGGGCGCGGCACTGAAGCTTTCTTT,CASSYSGGRGTEAFF
TRBJ2-3,many,TRBV20-1,NA,TGCAGTGCTACAATACTAGCTACTGATACGCAGTATTTT,CSATILATDTQYF
TRBJ2-2,few,TRBV19,TRBD2,TGTGCCAGTAATTCGGTAGGACTAGCGGTGAACACCGGGGAGCTGTTTTTT,CASNSVGLAVNTGELFF
TRBJ2-7,few,TRBV23-1,NA,TGCGCCAGCAGTCAATCGGTGCGAGGCCCCTCCTACGAGCAGTACTTC,CASSQSVRGPSYEQYF
TRBJ1-6,NA,TRBV27,NA,TGTGCCAGCTGTCCAGGGGTGGGCTCCTATAATTCACCCCTCCACTTT,CASCPGVGSYNSPLHF
TRBJ2-5,NA,TRBV29-1,NA,TGCAGCGTTGGTCGGGCAGCCTCAGAGACCCAGTACTTC,CSVGRAASETQYF
TRBJ1-2,NA,TRBV28,NA,TGTGCCAGCAGTTTATTCTTAGGGGAGTGGGGTGGCTACACCTTC,CASSLFLGEWGGYTF
TRBJ2-7,few,TRBV20-1,TRBD1,TGCAGTGCTCGGGACAGGGTTCGCGAGCAGTACTTC,CSARDRVREQYF
TRBJ1-5,NA,TRBV20-1,NA,TGCAGTGCTAGAGGAGAACCTGCCAATCAGCCCCAGCATTTT,CSARGEPANQPQHF
TRBJ2-7,few,TRBV10-3,NA,TGTGCCATCAGTGAGTCCACGGGAGTCGTAACCTACGAGCAGTACTTC,CAISESTGVVTYEQYF
TRBJ2-5,NA,TRBV5-1,NA,TGCGCCAGCGTGGGGGCAGGGAAAGAGACCCAGTACTTC,CASVGAGKETQYF
TRBJ2-3,few,TRBV15,TRBD2,TGTGCCACCAGCAGAGTGAGTCGCGGGAGCATCTTGGGAGATACGCAGTATTTT,CATSRVSRGSILGDTQYF
TRBJ2-6,few,TRBV10-3,TRBD1,TGTGCCATCAGTGAGTCGAGGACAGGGGTCTCTGGGGCCAACGTCCTGACTTTC,CAISESRTGVSGANVLTF
TRBJ2-7,NA,TRBV12-3/TRBV12-4,TRBD2,TGTGCCAGCAGTCCCCAGGGACTAGCGGGAGGGAACGAGCAGTACTTC,CASSPQGLAGGNEQYF
TRBJ1-1,NA,TRBV28,NA,TGTGCCAGTCGCCTACGAGTGGGGACTGAAGCTTTCTTT,CASRLRVGTEAFF
TRBJ2-5,NA,TRBV12-3/TRBV12-4,TRBD2,TGTGCCAGCAGTTTAGCTGTACTAGCGGGAGGGGCAGAGACCCAGTACTTC,CASSLAVLAGGAETQYF
TRBJ2-7,many,TRBV7-2,TRBD2,TGTGCCAGCAGCTTAAAACTAGCGGGAGTAGGGGAGCAGTACTTC,CASSLKLAGVGEQYF
TRBJ2-5,few,TRBV7-4,NA,TGTGCCAGCAGCTTAGCCCCGCACAGGGAGGAGACCCAGTACTTC,CASSLAPHREETQYF
TRBJ2-3,few,TRBV29-1,TRBD2,TGCAGCGTTGAAGAATTGAGGGCTAGCGGGCTGCAGTATTTT,CSVEELRASGLQYF
TRBJ2-5,NA,TRBV4-3,TRBD1,TGCGCCAGCAGCCAAGTCAGGGACAGGACCGAAGAGACCCAGTACTTC,CASSQVRDRTEETQYF
TRBJ2-4,NA,TRBV5-6,TRBD2,TGTGCCAGCAGCGGAGGATCGGGGGGGATCAAAAACATTCAGTACTTC,CASSGGSGGIKNIQYF
TRBJ1-4,few,TRBV5-1,NA,TGCGCCAGCAGAACCGGGGGCGCAGGAACTAATGAAAAACTGTTTTTT,CASRTGGAGTNEKLFF
TRBJ2-1,NA,TRBV6-1,TRBD2,TGTGCCAGCAGTGAAACTACTAGCGGGAGCGCCTACAATGAGCAGTTCTTC,CASSETTSGSAYNEQFF
TRBJ1-2,many,TRBV28,NA,TGTGCCAGTGGGGTAGGAGGAAACTATGGCTACACCTTC,CASGVGGNYGYTF
TRBJ2-6,many,TRBV12-3/TRBV12-4,NA,TGTGCCACCAGAAACTCTGGGGCCAACGTCCTGACTTTC,CATRNSGANVLTF
TRBJ2-7,few,TRBV7-2,NA,TGTGCCAGCAGCTTATCGCCCGGGCCCTACGAGCAGTACTTC,CASSLSPGPYEQYF
TRBJ2-1,NA,TRBV14,TRBD2,TGTGCCAGCAGCCACATAGCGGGATGGAGAAATGAGCAGTTCTTC,CASSHIAGWRNEQFF
TRBJ2-7,few,TRBV7-9,TRBD2,TGTGCCAGCAGCTTTCTGCGGGAGCTCCCAAATGGGGAGTACTTC,CASSFLRELPNGEYF
TRBJ2-2,few,TRBV20-1,TRBD2,TGCAGTGCTACCTCTGTCGGGGGAGGGTTCGCCGGGGAGCTGTTTTTT,CSATSVGGGFAGELFF
TRBJ2-7,NA,TRBV5-1,TRBD1,TGCGCCAGCAGCTTGGGGGGACAGGGGAGCTCCTACGAGCAGTACTTC,CASSLGGQGSSYEQYF
TRBJ2-7,NA,TRBV18,NA,TGTGCCAGCTCGCCACGAAGGGGGGCCTCCTACGAGCAGTACTTC,CASSPRRGASYEQYF
TRBJ2-5,NA,TRBV27,TRBD2,TGTGCCAGCAGTCCAGGGGGACTAGCGTCAGAGACCCAGTACTTC,CASSPGGLASETQYF
TRBJ2-1,NA,TRBV27,NA,TGTGCCAGCAGATCCAAGCTCTTC,CASRSKLF
TRBJ2-1,NA,TRBV30,TRBD2,TGTGTCATGGGAGGGCCGTATGATAGTCCGTTCTTC,CVMGGPYDSPFF
TRBJ2-7,many,TRBV14,NA,TGTGCCACCGGGTCTAGGAGGAGATTGACCTACGAGCAGTACTTC,CATGSRRRLTYEQYF
TRBJ2-4,many,TRBV14,NA,TGTGCCAGCAGCCAAGCTCTAGCCAAAAACATTCAGTACTTC,CASSQALAKNIQYF
TRBJ2-1,NA,TRBV27,TRBD2,TGTGCCAGCAGTTTCCTGAGGCGGGAGGAAATGCACAATGAGCAGTTCTTC,CASSFLRREEMHNEQFF
TRBJ2-7,few,TRBV20-1,NA,TGCAGTGCTAGAGATCAGGCGGGGCGCGTCTACGAGCAGTACTTC,CSARDQAGRVYEQYF
TRBJ2-7,few,TRBV20-1,TRBD1,TGCAGTGCTAGCCCCAGGGGGCTAAACGAGCAGTACTTC,CSASPRGLNEQYF
TRBJ2-1,many,TRBV12-3/TRBV12-4,NA,TGTGCCAGCAGTCCAGGGTTTTCCTACAATGAGCAGTTCTTC,CASSPGFSYNEQFF
TRBJ2-1,NA,TRBV28,NA,TGTGCCAGCAGTAAAATTCGTGATGAGCAGTTCTTC,CASSKIRDEQFF
TRBJ2-1,NA,TRBV7-2,NA,TGTGCCAGCAGCTCATGGCTGGCGGCCAGCTCCTACAATGAGCAGTTCTTC,CASSSWLAASSYNEQFF